This T cell receptor beta chain was sequenced during a study of Graves' ophthalmopathy and Graves' hyperthyroidism. For repertoire sequencing, the TCR beta CDR3 regions were amplified from RNA transcripts. Second-round multiplex PCR came after first-round RT-PCR with HTBI primers. In TCRdb, the multiplex PCR reads were re-called with MiXCR into one record per CDR3 protein. The sample lists some 250,000 distinct CDR3 sequences, 45% occurring once. This CDR3 is built from 14 residues. V shed 3 bases and J 7 bases; nucleotides not matched to a gene: 4. Looked up from germline, CDR1 is ENHRY and CDR2 is SYGVKD.

This chain connects TRBV10-3 to TRBJ1-4; TRBD1 matches 8 bases. Sequences were obtained from peripheral blood. The sequence came from an adult man with Graves' ophthalmopathy. The DNA for the CDR3 is TGTGCCATCAGTGATGGACAGGGTGGTGAAAAACTGTTTTTT. This translates into CAISDGQGGEKLFF.